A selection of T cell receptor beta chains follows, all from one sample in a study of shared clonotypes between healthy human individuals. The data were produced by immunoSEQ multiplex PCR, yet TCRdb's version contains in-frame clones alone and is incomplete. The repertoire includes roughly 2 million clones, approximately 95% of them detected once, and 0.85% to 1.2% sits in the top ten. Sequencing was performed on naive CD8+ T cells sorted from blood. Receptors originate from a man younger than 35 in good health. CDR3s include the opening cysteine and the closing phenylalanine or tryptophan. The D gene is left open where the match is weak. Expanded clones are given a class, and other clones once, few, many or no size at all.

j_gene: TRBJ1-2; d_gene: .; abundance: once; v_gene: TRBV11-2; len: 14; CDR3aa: CASSLIRANYGYTF; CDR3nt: TGTGCCAGCAGCTTAATACGGGCCAACTATGGCTACACCTTC
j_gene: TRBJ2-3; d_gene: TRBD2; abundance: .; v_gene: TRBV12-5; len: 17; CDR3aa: CASGSELAGGPPDTQYF; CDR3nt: TGTGCTAGTGGTTCGGAACTAGCGGGAGGGCCCCCAGATACGCAGTATTTT
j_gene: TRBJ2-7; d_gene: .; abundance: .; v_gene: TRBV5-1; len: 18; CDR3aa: CASSSIWERGSSEFDQYF; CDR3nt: TGCGCCAGCAGCTCGATTTGGGAAAGGGGATCAAGTGAGTTCGATCAGTACTTC
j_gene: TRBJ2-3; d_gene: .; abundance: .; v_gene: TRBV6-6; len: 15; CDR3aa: CASSYSGGGTDTQYF; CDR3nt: TGTGCCAGCAGTTACTCGGGGGGCGGCACAGATACGCAGTATTTT
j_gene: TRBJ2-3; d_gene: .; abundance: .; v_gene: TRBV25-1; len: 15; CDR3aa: CASSEWGTSTDTQYF; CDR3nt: TGTGCCAGCAGTGAATGGGGAACTAGCACAGATACGCAGTATTTT
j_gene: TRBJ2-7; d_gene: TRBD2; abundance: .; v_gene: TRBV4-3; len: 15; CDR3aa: CASSQVRAGEAEQYF; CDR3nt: TGCGCCAGCAGCCAAGTTCGGGCGGGAGAAGCCGAGCAGTACTTC
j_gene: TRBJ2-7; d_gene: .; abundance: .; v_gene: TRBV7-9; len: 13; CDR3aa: CASSFYGTYEQYF; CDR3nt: TGTGCCAGCAGCTTTTACGGTACCTACGAGCAGTACTTC
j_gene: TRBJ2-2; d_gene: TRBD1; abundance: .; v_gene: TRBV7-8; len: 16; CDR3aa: CASSQTTGGYTGELFF; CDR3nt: TGTGCCAGCAGCCAGACGACAGGGGGATACACCGGGGAGCTGTTTTTT
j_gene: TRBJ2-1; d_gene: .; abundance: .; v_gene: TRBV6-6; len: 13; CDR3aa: CASSGLFGGEQFF; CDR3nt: TGTGCCAGCAGTGGCCTCTTTGGAGGTGAGCAGTTCTTC
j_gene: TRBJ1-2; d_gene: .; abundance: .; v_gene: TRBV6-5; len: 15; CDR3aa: CASSYSLQGMEGYTF; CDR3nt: TGTGCCAGCAGTTACTCGCTCCAGGGGATGGAAGGCTACACCTTC
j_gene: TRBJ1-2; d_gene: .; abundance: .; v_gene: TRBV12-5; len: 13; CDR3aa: CASGPGLGYGYTF; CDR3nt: TGTGCTAGTGGCCCGGGACTCGGCTATGGCTACACCTTC
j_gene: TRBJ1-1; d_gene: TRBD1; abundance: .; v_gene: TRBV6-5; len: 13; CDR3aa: CASSRGQSDEAFF; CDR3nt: TGTGCCAGCAGCCGGGGACAGTCGGATGAAGCTTTCTTT
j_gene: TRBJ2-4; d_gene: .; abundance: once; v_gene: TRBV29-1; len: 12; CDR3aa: CSVLADGGIQYF; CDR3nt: TGCAGCGTTCTGGCAGATGGAGGAATTCAGTACTTC
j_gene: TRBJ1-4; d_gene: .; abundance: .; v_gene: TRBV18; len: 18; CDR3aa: CASSKDAGSRWDDEKLFF; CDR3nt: TGTGCCAGCTCCAAGGACGCAGGGTCGAGGTGGGACGACGAAAAACTGTTTTTT
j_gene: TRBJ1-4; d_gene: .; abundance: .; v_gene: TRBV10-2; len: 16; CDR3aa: CASSRSSGRVGEKLFF; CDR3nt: TGCGCCAGCTCCCGGTCGAGCGGGCGGGTTGGTGAAAAACTGTTTTTT
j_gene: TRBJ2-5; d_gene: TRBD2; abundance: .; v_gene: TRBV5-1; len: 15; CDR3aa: CASSPLGGGEETQYF; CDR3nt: TGCGCCAGCAGCCCACTCGGCGGGGGGGAAGAGACCCAGTACTTC
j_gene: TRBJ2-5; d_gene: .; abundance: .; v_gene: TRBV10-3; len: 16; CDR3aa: CAISFRDHLRIETQYF; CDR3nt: TGTGCCATCAGTTTCCGGGACCACCTTAGAATAGAGACCCAGTACTTC
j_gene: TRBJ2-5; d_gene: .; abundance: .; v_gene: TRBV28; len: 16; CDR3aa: CASSGDQRIAQETQYF; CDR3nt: TGTGCCAGCAGTGGGGACCAACGCATAGCTCAAGAGACCCAGTACTTC
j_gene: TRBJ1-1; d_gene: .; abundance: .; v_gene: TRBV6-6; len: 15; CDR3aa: CASTLESREFTEAFF; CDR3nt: TGTGCCAGCACGCTCGAGTCTAGGGAGTTCACTGAAGCTTTCTTT
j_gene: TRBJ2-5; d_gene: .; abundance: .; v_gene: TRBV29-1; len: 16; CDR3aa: CSVPDREDPYEETQYF; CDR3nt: TGCAGCGTTCCCGACAGGGAGGATCCTTACGAAGAGACCCAGTACTTC
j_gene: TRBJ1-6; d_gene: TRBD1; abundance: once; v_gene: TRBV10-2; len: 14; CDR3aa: CASSAGQGNSPLHF; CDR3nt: TGCGCCAGCAGCGCGGGACAGGGTAATTCACCCCTCCACTTT
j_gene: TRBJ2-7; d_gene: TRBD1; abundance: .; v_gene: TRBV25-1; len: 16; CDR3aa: CASSESRGTGLAEQYF; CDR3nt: TGTGCCAGCAGTGAATCTCGCGGGACAGGGTTGGCCGAGCAGTACTTC
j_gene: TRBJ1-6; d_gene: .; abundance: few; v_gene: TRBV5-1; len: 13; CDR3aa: CASSLLTDSPLHF; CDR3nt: TGCGCCAGCAGCTTGTTGACAGATTCACCCCTCCACTTT
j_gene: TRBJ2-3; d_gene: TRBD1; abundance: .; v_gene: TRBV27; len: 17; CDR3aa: CASSNRQTGASTDTQYF; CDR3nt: TGTGCCAGCAGTAACCGCCAGACAGGGGCTAGCACAGATACGCAGTATTTT
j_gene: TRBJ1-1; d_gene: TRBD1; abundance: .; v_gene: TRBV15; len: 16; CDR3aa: CATSRGPGQGIEEAFF; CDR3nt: TGTGCCACCAGCAGGGGTCCGGGACAGGGAATTGAGGAAGCTTTCTTT
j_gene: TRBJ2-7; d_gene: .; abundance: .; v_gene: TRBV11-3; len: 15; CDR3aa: CASSDESGGSYEQYF; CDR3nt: TGTGCCAGCAGCGACGAATCTGGGGGCTCCTACGAGCAGTACTTC
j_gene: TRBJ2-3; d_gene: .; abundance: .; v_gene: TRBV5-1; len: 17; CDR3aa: CASSSGSTSFSTDTQYF; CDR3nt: TGCGCCAGCAGCTCCGGATCTACTAGCTTCAGCACAGATACGCAGTATTTT
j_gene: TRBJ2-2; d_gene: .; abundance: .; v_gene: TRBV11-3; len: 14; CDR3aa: CASSANRDTGELFF; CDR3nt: TGTGCCAGCAGCGCTAACAGAGACACCGGGGAGCTGTTTTTT
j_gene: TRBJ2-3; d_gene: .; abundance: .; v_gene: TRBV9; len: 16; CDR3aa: CASSVDTGFGTDTQYF; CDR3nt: TGTGCCAGCAGCGTAGATACAGGGTTTGGCACAGATACGCAGTATTTT
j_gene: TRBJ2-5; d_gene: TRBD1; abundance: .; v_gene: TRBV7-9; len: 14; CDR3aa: CASSATDRGQEQYF; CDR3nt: TGTGCCAGCAGCGCCACGGACAGGGGGCAAGAGCAGTACTTC
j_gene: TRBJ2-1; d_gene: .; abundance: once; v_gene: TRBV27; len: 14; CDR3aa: CASSLITRRDEQFF; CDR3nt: TGTGCCAGCAGTTTAATCACTAGAAGGGATGAGCAGTTCTTC